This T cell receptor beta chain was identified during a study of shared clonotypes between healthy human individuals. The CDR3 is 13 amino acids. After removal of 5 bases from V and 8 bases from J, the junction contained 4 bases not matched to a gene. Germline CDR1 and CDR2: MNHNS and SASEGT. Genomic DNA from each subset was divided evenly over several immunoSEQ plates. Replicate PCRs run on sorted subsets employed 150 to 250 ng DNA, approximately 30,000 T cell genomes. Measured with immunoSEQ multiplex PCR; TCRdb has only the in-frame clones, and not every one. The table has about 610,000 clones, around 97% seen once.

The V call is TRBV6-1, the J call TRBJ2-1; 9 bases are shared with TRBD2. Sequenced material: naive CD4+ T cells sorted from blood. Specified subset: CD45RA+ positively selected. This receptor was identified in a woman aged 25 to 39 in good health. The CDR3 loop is CASSRTSAYEQFF. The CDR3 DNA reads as TGTGCCAGCAGTCGGACTAGCGCTTATGAGCAGTTCTTC.